Following are 12 T cell receptor beta chains from one sample sequenced in a study of shared clonotypes between healthy human individuals. The table came from immunoSEQ multiplex PCR; TCRdb's copy has only in-frame clones and leaves some out. Of about a million clones listed, approximately 77% are singletons. Sequencing used memory CD4+ T cells from PBMCs. Noted subset: CD45RA-negative fraction. Receptors originate from a man aged 18 to 30 in good health. Some clones in this sample may be carry-over from other donors' samples.

V usage is TRBV20-1 and J usage is TRBJ1-3; no reliable D call. CDR1 and CDR2 from the germline V gene are DFQATT and SNEGSKA (reference sequence). The ends were cut back, 6 bases at V and 5 bases at J, with 8 bases in the middle. There are 11 residues in the CDR3. The CDR3 spells CSASLRNTIYF. The CDR3 DNA reads TGCAGTGCGAGTCTCCGAAACACCATATATTTT.

CDR3 nucleotides: TGTGCCAGCTCGCCTAGGTCGAGGGGGGATACGCAGTATTTT. This codes for CASSPRSRGDTQYF. V is TRBV18 and J is TRBJ2-3, with D perhaps matching TRBD1 (6 bases). Trimming pared 6 bases from V and 6 bases from J, leaving 16 bases between. Germline assignment: CDR1 KGHSH and CDR2 LQKENI. CDR3 length: 14 amino acids.

The chain couples TRBV4-3 to TRBJ2-5; 7 nucleotides match TRBD2. Germline assignment: CDR1 LGHNA and CDR2 YSLEER. The CDR3 runs to 15 residues. The V segment lost 4 bases and the J segment 7 bases; nucleotides outside the gene matches: 12. CDR3 region: CASSLQWGGDRTQYF. CDR3 nucleotide sequence: TGCGCCAGCAGCCTCCAGTGGGGGGGGGACCGGACCCAGTACTTC.

The rearrangement joins TRBV5-1 to TRBJ2-1; the match to TRBD1 covers 11 bases. The CDR3 runs 15 residues. Trimming cost V 4 bases and J 4 bases; bases outside gene matches: 4. The germline V gene encodes CDR1 SGHRS and CDR2 YFSETQ. The CDR3 DNA follows: TGCGCCAGCAGCCCCGGGACAGGGGGGTACAATGAGCAGTTCTTC. It codes for CASSPGTGGYNEQFF.

The chain couples TRBV7-6 to TRBJ2-7; TRBD1 agrees at 7 bases. Germline V gene sequence: CDR1 SGHVS, CDR2 FNYEAQ. With V trimmed by 5 bases and J by 4 bases, 5 bases remained unmatched. This CDR3 has 13 amino acids. CDR3 DNA sequence: TGTGCCAGCAGCGAGGGGGCGCCTTACGAGCAGTACTTC. Its protein product is CASSEGAPYEQYF.

Comment on this clone: This sample includes further DNA sequences coding for the same CDR3. The chain recombines TRBV5-1 with TRBJ2-2; D is unresolved. Germline V lookup: CDR1 SGHRS, CDR2 YFSETQ. There are 13 residues in the CDR3. V was cut by 4 bases and J by 6 bases, with 10 bases left in between. CDR3 protein: CASSPVGPGELFF. The CDR3 coding sequence is TGCGCCAGCAGCCCTGTTGGTCCCGGGGAGCTGTTTTTT.

The gene calls are TRBV2 and TRBJ1-4; 11 bases match TRBD1. There are 15 residues in the CDR3. V dropped 8 bases and J dropped 5; count of bases not matched to a gene: 7. Germline CDR1 and CDR2: SNHLY and FYNNEI. The CDR3 loop reads CASAGTGGRNEKLFF. The DNA for the CDR3 is TGTGCCAGCGCGGGGACAGGGGGACGAAATGAAAAACTGTTTTTT.

The V call is TRBV7-8, the J call TRBJ2-7; D is perhaps TRBD1 or TRBD2 (5 bases each). This CDR3 comprises 14 residues. Trimming removed 3 bases at V and 0 bases at J, with 9 bases between. Per the germline V gene, CDR1 is SGHVS and CDR2 is FQNEAQ. This CDR3 is CASSFAGSSYEQYF. In DNA form, the CDR3 reads TGTGCCAGCAGCTTCGCAGGGAGCTCCTACGAGCAGTACTTC.

The rearrangement joins TRBV6-1 to TRBJ1-5; D gene uncertain. This CDR3 is 10 amino acids long. Germline-derived CDR1 and CDR2 are MNHNS and SASEGT. Trimming left V 10 bases short and J 3 bases short, with 4 bases between. The DNA for the CDR3 is TGTGCCACCGCCAATCAGCCCCAGCATTTT. This codes for CATANQPQHF.

The V and J genes are TRBV20-1 and TRBJ2-3; maybe TRBD2 (5 bases). Germline values: CDR1 DFQATT, CDR2 SNEGSKA (reference sequence). The CDR3 totals 11 residues. CDR3 in amino acids: CSGIPTDTQYF. The CDR3 nucleotides read TGCAGCGGGATCCCCACAGATACGCAGTATTTT.

The V call is TRBV29-1, the J call TRBJ2-7; 11 bases line up with TRBD1. The V gene's germline CDR1 is SQVTM and CDR2 ANQGSEA. The CDR3 covers 13 residues. The trim removed 6 bases at V and 7 bases at J, leaving 8 bases unmatched. The CDR3 DNA reads TGCAGCGTCCAAAGGACAGGGGGCTGGGAGCAGTACTTC. It translates to CSVQRTGGWEQYF.

This clone was recorded once. The chain joins TRBV2 to TRBJ2-1, with D hard to call. In germline, CDR1 is SNHLY, CDR2 FYNNEI. This CDR3 has 13 amino acids. V was trimmed by 5 bases and J by 4 bases, leaving 9 bases between them. The CDR3 coding sequence is TGTGCCAGCAGTTTAGACCATTACAATGAGCAGTTCTTC. This gives the protein CASSLDHYNEQFF. The full variable domain, rest sourced from reference TRBV2 and TRBJ2-1, is EPEVTQTPSHQVTQMGQEVILRCVPISNHLYFYWYRQILGQKVEFLVSFYNNEISEKSEIFDDQFSVERPDGSNFTLKIRSTKLEDSAMYFCASSLDHYNEQFFGPGTRLTVL.